The 8 T cell receptor beta chains presented below share a single source sample, sequenced in a study of T cell repertoires in cytomegalovirus infection (dated by TCRdb to between 2018 and 2021). Sequencing was carried out with an Illumina HiSeq 1500. TCRdb reanalyzed the raw reads on its own, using fastp at Q25 for trimming and MiXCR for clone calling, and kept in-frame beta chains. Identical CDR3 protein sequences are pooled into one entry, listed with their most common genes and DNA. For this sample there are around 450,000 distinct CDR3 sequences; roughly 30% appear just once. The biggest ten clones account for about an eighth of the sample. Sequencing used PBMCs. These receptors were obtained from a human donor in good health (CMV status not recorded). Some clones in this sample may be carry-over from other donors' samples.

A note on this clonotype: A read error may be the cause here, since a much bigger clone is one base away. The V gene is TRBV7-9, the J gene TRBJ2-2, with TRBD2 matching 8 bases. CDR1 and CDR2 from the germline V gene are SEHNR and FQNEAQ (reference sequence). Trimming cost V 4 bases and J 9 bases; bases outside gene matches: 13. CDR3 length: 16 amino acids. Here the CDR3 DNA reads TGTGCCAGCAGCTCCGGAAAGAGCGGGGGTCCCTGGGAGCTGTTTTTT. It encodes CASSSGKSGGPWELFF.

To note about this clonotype: It may be a read error: a sequence one base away is much more abundant. V and J are TRBV7-6 and TRBJ2-7, with D possibly being TRBD1 (6 bases). Per germline, CDR1 SGHVS and CDR2 FNYEAQ. CDR3 length: 15 residues. The CDR3 is CASSLEARGPYEKYF. CDR3 in DNA: TGTGCCAGCAGCTTAGAGGCCAGGGGCCCCTACGAGAAGTACTTC.

This chain links TRBV15 with TRBJ1-1; TRBD1 is a possible D gene (6 bases). The germline V gene has CDR1 LNHNV and CDR2 YYDKDF (reference sequence). This CDR3 spans 12 amino acids. The CDR3: CASGGQNTEAFF. CDR3 bases: TGTGCGTCCGGGGGCCAGAACACTGAAGCTTTCTTT.

Worth noting for this clonotype: With a much larger clone just one base away, this may be a read error. This sequence joins TRBV7-9 and TRBJ2-5; TRBD2 matches at 8 bases. CDR1 is SEHNR, CDR2 FQNEAQ, per germline (reference sequence). The CDR3 totals 15 residues. CDR3 in DNA: TGTGCCAGCACCTTAGAGCGGGGGAAAGCGGAGCCCCAGTACTTC. Translated, it gives CASTLERGKAEPQYF.

In the case of this clonotype: Just one base apart from a much larger clone, this may be a read error. This chain joins TRBV4-1 and TRBJ2-3, with unresolved D. There are 13 residues in the CDR3. Germline V gene data show CDR1 as MGHRA and CDR2 as YSYEKL. The CDR3 loop is CSSSLTHTDTQYF. The CDR3 DNA is TGCTCCAGCAGCCTAACCCACACAGATACGCAGTATTTT.

The chain joins TRBV6-5 to TRBJ1-4; tentative D call: TRBD1 (5 bases). The ends were cut back, 0 bases at V and 6 bases at J, with 11 bases in the middle. Per germline, CDR1 MNHEY and CDR2 SVGAGI. The CDR3 has 15 amino acids. DNA for the CDR3: TGTGCCAGCAGTTACTCGGACATGGAACATGAAAAACTGTTTTTT. Translated: CASSYSDMEHEKLFF.

The sample holds one count of this clonotype. A read error may produce the germline difference seen at one junction end. This chain connects TRBV7-2 to TRBJ1-1; 9 bases map to TRBD1. The V gene's germline CDR1 is SGHTA and CDR2 FQGNSA. The CDR3 length is 16 residues. CDR3 region: CASSFGTGSRGTEAFF. CDR3 sequence (DNA): TGTGCAAGCAGCTTCGGGACAGGGTCTAGAGGCACTGAAGCTTTCTTT.

This clonotype was counted a few times. The chain couples TRBV2 to TRBJ1-2, with unresolved D. Between the trimmed V and J ends, which lost 0 bases and 6 bases, there was a span of 11 bases. This CDR3 region has 14 residues. Looked up from germline, CDR1 is SNHLY and CDR2 is FYNNEI. Here the CDR3 DNA reads TGTGCCAGCAGTGAAGCGCGGGCTGCAAATGGCTACACCTTC. It is translated as CASSEARAANGYTF.